This is a list of T cell receptor beta chains from one sample in a study of blood T cell repertoires in COVID-19. Only in-frame clones appear in the TCRdb table, and some are missing; sequencing was by immunoSEQ multiplex PCR. The sample holds under 200,000 clones, around nine tenths seen once. Material: peripheral blood. Receptors originate from a man between 60 and 70 years old with active or convalescent COVID-19. Each CDR3 is given with its conserved first and last residue. The order of the fields is D gene, clone size, V gene, J gene, CDR3 DNA, CDR3 protein. A D gene is named only where the DNA matches it firmly. The size entry is marked missing in some rows and otherwise reads once, few, many or a size class.

D gene: TRBD1
clone size: -
V gene: TRBV7-6
J gene: TRBJ2-1
CDR3 DNA: TGTGCCAGCAGCCCTCAGGACAGGGGGAACAATGAGCAGTTCTTC
CDR3 protein: CASSPQDRGNNEQFF

D gene: -
clone size: -
V gene: TRBV4-1
J gene: TRBJ1-6
CDR3 DNA: TGCGCCAGCAGCCAAGAAGCGCGCGCAAGGAGCGATTCACCCCTCCACTTT
CDR3 protein: CASSQEARARSDSPLHF

D gene: TRBD1
clone size: -
V gene: TRBV4-2
J gene: TRBJ1-4
CDR3 DNA: TGTGCCAGCAGTGACAGGGGAACGGCAACTAATGAAAAACTGTTTTTT
CDR3 protein: CASSDRGTATNEKLFF

D gene: TRBD2
clone size: -
V gene: TRBV20-1
J gene: TRBJ2-7
CDR3 DNA: TGCAGTGCTAGTCGCCAGGGAGGGAACGAGCAGTACTTC
CDR3 protein: CSASRQGGNEQYF

D gene: -
clone size: few
V gene: TRBV2
J gene: TRBJ2-3
CDR3 DNA: TGTGCCAGCAGTGCATTTGGAGCGGGCACAGATACGCAGTATTTT
CDR3 protein: CASSAFGAGTDTQYF

D gene: TRBD2
clone size: -
V gene: TRBV7-2
J gene: TRBJ2-7
CDR3 DNA: TGTGCCAGCAGCTTATCTAGCGGGAGCTACGAGCAGTACTTC
CDR3 protein: CASSLSSGSYEQYF

D gene: TRBD1
clone size: -
V gene: TRBV7-9
J gene: TRBJ1-2
CDR3 DNA: TGTGCCAGCGGGACAGGGTCGTATGGCTACACCTTC
CDR3 protein: CASGTGSYGYTF

D gene: -
clone size: -
V gene: TRBV1
J gene: TRBJ2-3
CDR3 DNA: TGCACCAGCAGCCCTGACCCCGCAGGTACGCAGTATTTT
CDR3 protein: CTSSPDPAGTQYF

D gene: -
clone size: once
V gene: TRBV15
J gene: TRBJ2-3
CDR3 DNA: TGTGCCACCAGCAGACAGGTCAGAGGCACAGATACGCAGTATTTT
CDR3 protein: CATSRQVRGTDTQYF

D gene: TRBD2
clone size: -
V gene: TRBV3-1/TRBV3-2
J gene: TRBJ2-3
CDR3 DNA: TGTGCCAGCAGCCCCCCAGGACTAGCATACGATACGCAGTATTTT
CDR3 protein: CASSPPGLAYDTQYF

D gene: -
clone size: -
V gene: TRBV7-7
J gene: TRBJ2-3
CDR3 DNA: TGTGCCAGCAGCCCGACAGGAAACACAGATACGCAGTATTTT
CDR3 protein: CASSPTGNTDTQYF

D gene: -
clone size: once
V gene: TRBV6-1
J gene: TRBJ2-1
CDR3 DNA: TGTGCCAGCAGTGAAATTACCCCGAGATATGAGCAGTTCTTC
CDR3 protein: CASSEITPRYEQFF

D gene: -
clone size: -
V gene: TRBV24-1
J gene: TRBJ1-2
CDR3 DNA: TGTGCCACCAGTGATCGAGACTATGGCTACACCTTC
CDR3 protein: CATSDRDYGYTF